One sample yielded the 32 T cell receptor beta chains listed below, sequenced in a study of T-cell memory formation after mild COVID-19. In TCRdb, the 5' RACE reads were re-called with MiXCR into one record per CDR3 protein. The data show 500,000 to 550,000 distinct CDR3 sequences, around 20% seen once. The sample consisted of PBMCs or a T cell subset sorted from them (not recorded which). These receptors came from an adult woman who had mild COVID-19 (a few samples of this study predate the infection). Cell type and time point are not known.

This clonotype appeared a few times. The chain combines TRBV6-5 with TRBJ1-1, with TRBD1 matching over 7 bases. The CDR3 runs 14 residues. Germline V gene data show CDR1 as MNHEY and CDR2 as SVGAGI. After removal of 7 bases from V and 2 bases from J, the junction contained 7 bases not matched to a gene. The CDR3 coding sequence is TGTGCCAGCATGAGGAGACAGGGAAACACTGAAGCTTTCTTT. As protein: CASMRRQGNTEAFF.

Ten or more counts support this clonotype. The chain combines TRBV25-1 with TRBJ2-7; unclear D gene. The CDR3 has 17 amino acids. CDR1 is MGHDK and CDR2 is SYGVNS in the germline V gene. V lost 2 bases to trimming and J lost 0 bases, with 17 bases between them. The CDR3 nucleotides read TGTGCCAGCAGTGAACCCCACCACAGTCACAGCTCCTACGAGCAGTACTTC. Protein product: CASSEPHHSHSSYEQYF.

This clonotype was observed a handful of times. The CDR3 sequence is CASSRQGQPQHF. Here the CDR3 DNA reads TGTGCCAGCAGCCGTCAGGGTCAGCCCCAGCATTTT. The chain carries TRBV7-9 and TRBJ1-5; possible D gene TRBD1, 5 bases. The CDR3 runs 12 residues. The V gene lost 5 bases and the J gene lost 6 bases, with 8 bases spanning the gap. The germline V gene has CDR1 SEHNR and CDR2 FQNEAQ (reference sequence).

The V and J genes are TRBV21-1 and TRBJ2-4; the table names TRBD1, a call not compared with the DNA. TRBV21-1 is tagged as a pseudogene. The CDR3 is made up of 15 amino acids. The CDR3 loop is CASRTGEWTKNIQYF. The CDR3 DNA sequence: TGTGCCAGCAGGACAGGGGAATGGACCAAAAACATTCAGTACTTC.

This clonotype has only a few counts. This sequence joins TRBV7-9 and TRBJ2-5, with D possibly being TRBD2 (6 bases). Deletions cut 5 bases from V and 2 bases from J, with 12 bases between. Looked up from germline, CDR1 is SEHNR and CDR2 is FQNEAQ (reference sequence). This CDR3 contains 14 residues. For the CDR3, the DNA is TGTGCCAGCAGCCTGGGACTCCGACAAGAGACCCAGTACTTC. Protein product: CASSLGLRQETQYF.

This clonotype has just a few counts. The genes are TRBV29-1 and TRBJ1-5; 8 nucleotides align to TRBD1. The CDR3 runs 14 residues. The germline V gene has CDR1 SQVTM and CDR2 ANQGSEA. Losses at the gene ends were 5 bases for V and 3 bases for J; bases not matched to a gene: 6. CDR3 amino acids: CSVLDRDANQPQHF. CDR3 in DNA: TGCAGCGTTCTGGACAGGGACGCCAATCAGCCCCAGCATTTT.

The chain couples TRBV27 to TRBJ1-2; 11 bases agree with TRBD1. This CDR3 comprises 12 residues. Trimming took 8 bases from V and 8 from J; bases not matched to a gene: 4. Germline lookup yields CDR1 MNHEY and CDR2 SMNVEV (reference sequence). CDR3 residues: CASGQGAIGYTF. In DNA, the CDR3 is TGTGCCAGCGGACAGGGGGCGATCGGCTACACCTTC.

This clonotype has a handful of counts. V usage is TRBV15 and J usage is TRBJ2-7, with a tentative D call TRBD2 (5 bases). Germline CDR1 LNHNV, CDR2 YYDKDF (reference sequence). V was pared by 0 bases and J by 2 bases, with 11 bases between. This CDR3 comprises 15 residues. CDR3 nucleotides: TGTGCCACCAGCAGAGATAAGGGAGAGGCCTACGAGCAGTACTTC. Translation: CATSRDKGEAYEQYF.

Only a few counts were recorded for this clonotype. The V gene is TRBV7-7, the J gene TRBJ2-2, with D possibly being TRBD2 (5 bases). The V gene lost 5 bases and the J gene lost 4 bases, with 14 bases spanning the gap. The CDR3 has 15 residues. The V gene's germline CDR1 is SSHAT and CDR2 FNYEAQ (reference sequence). The CDR3 coding sequence is TGTGCCAGCAGCCTCTTCTTCGAGGGCACCGGGGAGCTGTTTTTT. The encoded protein is CASSLFFEGTGELFF.

The rearrangement links TRBV19 to TRBJ2-2; possibly TRBD1 for D (6 bases). V lost 5 bases and J lost 3, with 19 bases in between. This CDR3 spans 17 amino acids. The germline V gene has CDR1 LNHDA and CDR2 SQIVND (reference sequence). The CDR3 reads CASSAARRQADTGELFF. For the CDR3, the DNA is TGTGCCAGTAGTGCCGCCCGGCGACAGGCCGACACCGGGGAGCTGTTTTTT.

This chain links TRBV5-1 with TRBJ1-1, with D unclear. The CDR3 covers 13 residues. From germline, CDR1 is SGHRS and CDR2 YFSETQ. Trimming shortened V by 4 bases and J by 6 bases, and 13 bases separated the two germline ends. The CDR3 spells CASSPEPAAEAFF. DNA for the CDR3: TGCGCCAGCAGCCCGGAACCGGCCGCTGAAGCTTTCTTT.

This clonotype has just a few counts. V is TRBV5-1 and J is TRBJ2-7, with D perhaps matching TRBD2 (5 bases). This CDR3 has 16 amino acids. V was pared by 4 bases and J by 0 bases, with 17 bases between. Germline lookup yields CDR1 SGHRS and CDR2 YFSETQ. The CDR3 loop is CASSPSEGVLSYEQYF. CDR3 DNA sequence: TGCGCCAGCAGCCCAAGCGAGGGAGTTCTCTCCTACGAGCAGTACTTC.

CDR3 DNA: TGTGCCAGCAGCAGGATGTCGGGAACACCAGACCAAGAGACCCAGTACTTC. It is translated as CASSRMSGTPDQETQYF. The rearrangement uses TRBV5-5 and TRBJ2-5; weak D call: TRBD2 (5 bases). Germline V gives CDR1 SGHKS, CDR2 YYEKEE (reference sequence). V lost 4 bases, J lost 0 bases, and 19 bases lay in between. The CDR3 totals 17 residues.

The chain employs TRBV9 and TRBJ1-6; no definite D call. Germline V lookup: CDR1 SGDLS, CDR2 YYNGEE. The CDR3 runs to 13 residues. V gave up 3 bases and J gave up 2 bases, with 3 bases separating them. CDR3 sequence reads: CASSEAYNSPLHF. The DNA for the CDR3 is TGTGCCAGCAGCGAGGCCTATAATTCACCCCTCCACTTT.

This clonotype was detected only a few times. The chain couples TRBV5-6 to TRBJ2-7; D gene ambiguous. CDR3 length equals 15 residues. Deletions cut 0 bases from V and 2 bases from J, with 12 bases between. CDR1 is SGHDT, CDR2 YYEEEE, per germline. The CDR3: CASSLAPGVTYEQYF. CDR3 nucleotide sequence: TGTGCCAGCAGCTTGGCACCAGGTGTCACCTACGAGCAGTACTTC.

The chain has TRBV6-5 and TRBJ2-7; D is ambiguous. CDR3 length equals 17 residues. The germline gives CDR1 MNHEY, CDR2 SVGAGI. V was clipped by 0 bases and J by 0 bases, with 15 bases between them. The CDR3 DNA reads TGTGCCAGCAGTTACTCGGCAAGACATCTGAGCTCCTACGAGCAGTACTTC. Protein sequence: CASSYSARHLSSYEQYF.

This clonotype occurred a few times. Here the CDR3 DNA reads TGTGCCAGCAGCCTTGGACAGGGATATTCACCCCTCCACTTT. It encodes CASSLGQGYSPLHF. The chain uses TRBV3-1 and TRBJ1-6; 8 nucleotides match TRBD1. Germline V gene data show CDR1 as LGHDT and CDR2 as YNNKEL (reference sequence). The CDR3 covers 14 residues. V gave up 4 bases and J gave up 8 bases; unmatched junction bases: 4.

This clonotype has just a few counts. This sequence joins TRBV12-3 or TRBV12-4 and TRBJ1-5, with D maybe TRBD1 (5 bases). CDR3 length: 14 amino acids. Between the trimmed V and J ends, which lost 1 base and 7 bases, there was a span of 11 bases. The chain's CDR3 is CASSLGGVRQPQHF. CDR3 DNA sequence: TGTGCCAGCAGTTTAGGAGGGGTCAGGCAGCCCCAGCATTTT.

This clonotype was seen more than once but under ten times. The gene calls are TRBV5-5 and TRBJ2-1; 9 bases agree with TRBD1. This CDR3 comprises 15 residues. Per the germline V gene, CDR1 is SGHKS and CDR2 is YYEKEE (reference sequence). V was clipped by 4 bases and J by 4 bases; unmatched bases: 6. In nucleotides, the CDR3 is TGTGCCAGCAGCCCGGGACAGGGTGAATACAATGAGCAGTTCTTC. Amino acid sequence: CASSPGQGEYNEQFF.

The rearrangement joins TRBV19 to TRBJ1-5; a weak D match, TRBD1 (5 bases). V lost 6 bases, J lost 13 bases, and 16 bases lay in between. The germline CDR1 and CDR2 sequences are LNHDA and SQIVND (reference sequence). The CDR3 totals 12 residues. For the CDR3, the DNA is TGTGCCAGTAGCAACCGTCCGGGACCTCAGCATTTT. Its protein product is CASSNRPGPQHF.

V is TRBV24-1 and J is TRBJ1-2, with TRBD1 as a possible D gene (5 bases). The CDR3 sequence is 16 residues long. V was clipped by 1 base and J by 0 bases, with 11 bases between them. Germline V CDR1 and CDR2: KGHDR, SFDVKD. As DNA, the CDR3 is TGTGCCACCAGTGATTTTCGGGAGGGGACTAACTATGGCTACACCTTC. Translating gives CATSDFREGTNYGYTF.

This clonotype was seen a few times. The rearrangement uses TRBV7-7 and TRBJ2-5; 7 positions agree with TRBD2. The CDR3 has 13 amino acids. Germline V gene lookup returns CDR1 SSHAT and CDR2 FNYEAQ (reference sequence). V was clipped by 6 bases and J by 3 bases; unmatched bases: 4. CDR3 nucleotide sequence: TGTGCCAGCAGGCCTCTAGCGGAAGAGACCCAGTACTTC. Translation gives CASRPLAEETQYF.

This clonotype was observed a handful of times. CDR3 sequence reads: CASSQERTSVADTQYF. The CDR3 DNA sequence: TGTGCCAGCAGCCAAGAAAGGACTAGCGTGGCAGATACGCAGTATTTT. The chain couples TRBV4-2 to TRBJ2-3, with TRBD2 matching 9 bases. The germline gives CDR1 LGHNA, CDR2 YNFKEQ. J lost 4 bases, V lost 0 bases, and 5 bases had no gene match. The CDR3 loop spans 16 amino acids.

The rearrangement joins TRBV12-3 or TRBV12-4 to TRBJ2-3; 14 bases agree with TRBD2. After removal of 5 bases from V and 2 bases from J, the junction contained 6 bases not matched to a gene. The CDR3 is 17 residues long. The CDR3 reads CASSDGLAGGPTDTQYF. The CDR3 DNA follows: TGTGCCAGCAGTGACGGACTAGCGGGAGGTCCCACAGATACGCAGTATTTT.

The rearrangement joins TRBV11-1 to TRBJ2-1, with 7 nucleotides matching TRBD1. V shed 3 bases, J shed 4 bases, and the junction held 12 bases outside the gene matches. Germline assignment: CDR1 SGHAT and CDR2 FQDESV (reference sequence). The CDR3 loop spans 17 amino acids. This chain's CDR3 is CASSFSLTGLRYNEQFF. The CDR3 region has the DNA TGTGCCAGCAGCTTCTCTCTGACAGGGCTGCGGTACAATGAGCAGTTCTTC.

The chain has TRBV10-3 and TRBJ1-6; the D gene is possibly TRBD1 (5 bases). V was trimmed by 3 bases and J by 8 bases, leaving 11 bases between them. The V gene's germline CDR1 is ENHRY and CDR2 SYGVKD. The CDR3 extends over 14 amino acids. The CDR3: CAISDPGGDSPLHF. In DNA, the CDR3 is TGTGCCATCAGTGACCCCGGGGGGGATTCACCCCTCCACTTT.

This chain connects TRBV12-3 or TRBV12-4 to TRBJ2-7, with TRBD2 as a possible D gene (5 bases). The CDR3 runs to 13 residues. The V and J ends lost 3 bases and 6 bases respectively, with 12 bases between them. CDR3 nucleotides: TGTGCCAGCAGTTTGAACGCAGCGGCCGAGCAGTACTTC. Translating it yields CASSLNAAAEQYF.

The chain links TRBV9 to TRBJ1-1; 7 bases align to TRBD1. Germline CDR1 reads SGDLS; CDR2 reads YYNGEE. The CDR3 has 18 residues. After removal of 0 bases from V and 4 bases from J, the junction contained 15 bases not matched to a gene. The CDR3 region has the DNA TGTGCCAGCAGCGTAGGGCCCTTCCGGACAGGCGGAGGCACTGAAGCTTTCTTT. It yields the protein CASSVGPFRTGGGTEAFF.

The sample holds a few counts of this clonotype. The rearrangement uses TRBV7-9 and TRBJ2-1; 11 positions match TRBD1. V was clipped by 6 bases and J by 6 bases; unmatched bases: 4. The length of the CDR3 is 14 residues. CDR1 SEHNR and CDR2 FQNEAQ come from the germline V gene (reference sequence). The CDR3: CASSYGQGANEQFF. CDR3 bases: TGTGCCAGCAGTTACGGACAGGGGGCCAATGAGCAGTTCTTC.

The gene calls are TRBV20-1 and TRBJ2-2; D ambiguous. The V gene's germline CDR1 is DFQATT and CDR2 SNEGSKA (reference sequence). V was cut by 0 bases and J by 4 bases, with 6 bases left in between. This CDR3 spans 13 amino acids. The CDR3 region has the DNA TGCAGTGCTAGAGAGTACATCACCGGGGAGCTGTTTTTT. Translated, it gives CSAREYITGELFF.

This clonotype was picked up a small number of times. The V gene is TRBV9, the J gene TRBJ2-1, with D possibly being TRBD1 (6 bases). There are 16 residues in the CDR3. Germline CDR1 and CDR2: SGDLS and YYNGEE. V was pared by 1 base and J by 8 bases, with 19 bases between. CDR3 loop: CASSVNQGSPRDEQFF. CDR3 nucleotide sequence: TGTGCCAGCAGCGTAAACCAGGGGTCCCCAAGGGATGAGCAGTTCTTC.

This clonotype has only a few counts. The V call is TRBV5-1, the J call TRBJ2-1, with D possibly being TRBD2 (6 bases). Germline CDR1 is SGHRS and CDR2 is YFSETQ. Deletions cut 6 bases from V and 3 bases from J, with 16 bases between. This CDR3 contains 15 residues. The CDR3 here is CASTLGSGFYNEQFF. The CDR3 DNA sequence: TGCGCCAGCACCCTGGGAAGCGGGTTCTACAATGAGCAGTTCTTC. Looking up the rest from reference TRBV5-1 and TRBJ2-1 gives the full variable domain: KAGVTQTPRYLIKTRGQQVTLSCSPISGHRSVSWYQQTPGQGLQFLFEYFSETQRNKGNFPGRFSGRQFSNSRSEMNVSTLELGDSALYLCASTLGSGFYNEQFFGPGTRLTVL.